This T cell receptor beta chain was found in a study of beta chain features in type 1 diabetes. The germline V gene has CDR1 MDHEN and CDR2 SYDVKM. After removal of 6 bases from V and 4 bases from J, the junction contained 5 bases not matched to a gene. This CDR3 spans 13 amino acids. Study-level points and caveats: Shorter TCRB CDR3s, moderately but significantly so, marked every one of the four CD4+ subsets in Type 1 diabetes patients.

Since all of the isolated RNA was reverse transcribed, expressed TCRB transcripts were what got sequenced. Generated by immunoSEQ multiplex PCR, the TCRdb table keeps only in-frame clones and is missing some. The table has about 170,000 clones, around 7.9% seen once. A remark on this clone: What it binds is unknown.

This clonotype was obtained from a man younger than 30 with type 1 diabetes. Material for sequencing was central memory CD4+ T cells from blood. The chain carries TRBV28 and TRBJ1-2; 7 nucleotides match TRBD1. CDR3 nucleotide sequence: TGTGCCAGCAGGCCACAGGGGTTCTATGGCTACACCTTC. Protein sequence: CASRPQGFYGYTF.